One and the same sample provided the 4 T cell receptor beta chains below, sequenced in a study of T cells of healthy individuals. TCRdb re-called the 5' RACE reads with MiXCR, one entry per CDR3 protein. The sample holds tens of thousands of distinct CDR3 sequences, about 17% seen once. These receptors all come from a human donor in good health.

About this clonotype: Being one base from a much bigger clone, this may be a read error. The chain links TRBV4-1 to TRBJ2-4; TRBD2 agrees at 9 bases. This CDR3 comprises 14 residues. With V trimmed by 5 bases and J by 11 bases, 10 bases remained unmatched. Germline V lookup: CDR1 MGHRA, CDR2 YSYEKL. The CDR3 DNA is TGCGCCAGCAGCAAAGTCGCGGGGGGGCAAGTTCAGTACTTC. Translation: CASSKVAGGQVQYF.

This clonotype was found a few times. This sequence joins TRBV11-1 and TRBJ1-1; D is uncertain. Trimming removed 6 bases from V and 5 bases from J, with 10 bases in between. The CDR3 spans 12 residues. The germline gives CDR1 SGHAT, CDR2 FQDESV (reference sequence). This chain's CDR3 is CASSRPATEAFF. CDR3 bases: TGTGCCAGCAGTCGTCCGGCAACTGAAGCTTTCTTT.

This clonotype was seen once. The chain couples TRBV27 to TRBJ2-3; D gene uncertain. Germline-derived CDR1 and CDR2 are MNHEY and SMNVEV (reference sequence). Trimming stripped 3 bases from V and 5 bases from J, with 6 bases between. The CDR3 runs 12 residues. This CDR3 is CASSFAGDTQYF. The CDR3, as DNA: TGTGCCAGCAGTTTTGCCGGAGATACGCAGTATTTT.

The chain has TRBV20-1 and TRBJ2-3; D perhaps matches TRBD1 (6 bases). V was cut by 0 bases and J by 2 bases, with 12 bases left in between. The length of the CDR3 is 15 residues. Per germline, CDR1 DFQATT and CDR2 SNEGSKA (reference sequence). This CDR3 is CSARDGTHDTDTQYF. CDR3 nucleotides: TGCAGTGCTAGAGATGGGACACACGACACAGATACGCAGTATTTT.